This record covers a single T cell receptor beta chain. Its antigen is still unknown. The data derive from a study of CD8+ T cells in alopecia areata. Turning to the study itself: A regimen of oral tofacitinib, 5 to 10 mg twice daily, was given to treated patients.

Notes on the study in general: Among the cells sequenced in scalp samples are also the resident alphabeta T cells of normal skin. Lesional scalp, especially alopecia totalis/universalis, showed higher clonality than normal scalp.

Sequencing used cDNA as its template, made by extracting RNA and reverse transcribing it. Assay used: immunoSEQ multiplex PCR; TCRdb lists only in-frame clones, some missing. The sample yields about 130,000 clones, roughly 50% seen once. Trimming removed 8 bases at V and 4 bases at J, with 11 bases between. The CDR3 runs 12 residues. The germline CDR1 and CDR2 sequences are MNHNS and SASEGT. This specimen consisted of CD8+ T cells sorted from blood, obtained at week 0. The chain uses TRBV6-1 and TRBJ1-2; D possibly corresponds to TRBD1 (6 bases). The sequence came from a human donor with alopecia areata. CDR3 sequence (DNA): TGTGCCAGCCCTGGACAGCCCTATGGCTACACCTTC. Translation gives CASPGQPYGYTF.